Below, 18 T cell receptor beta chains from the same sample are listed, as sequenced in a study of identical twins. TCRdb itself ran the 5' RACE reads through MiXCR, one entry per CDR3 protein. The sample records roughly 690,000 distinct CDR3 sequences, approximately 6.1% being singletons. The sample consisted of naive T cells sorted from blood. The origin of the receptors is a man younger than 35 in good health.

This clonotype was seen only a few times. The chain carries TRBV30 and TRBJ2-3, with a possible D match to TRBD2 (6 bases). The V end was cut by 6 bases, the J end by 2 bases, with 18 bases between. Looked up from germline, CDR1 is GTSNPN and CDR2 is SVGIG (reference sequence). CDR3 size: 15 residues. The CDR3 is CACATASEVTDTQYF. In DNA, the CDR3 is TGTGCCTGTGCTACTGCTAGCGAGGTCACAGATACGCAGTATTTT.

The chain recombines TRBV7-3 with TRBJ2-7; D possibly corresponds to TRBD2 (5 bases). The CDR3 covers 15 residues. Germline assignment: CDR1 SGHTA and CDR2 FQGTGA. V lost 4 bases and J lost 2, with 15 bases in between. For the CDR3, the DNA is TGTGCCAGCAGCTCCGGGGATAGACCGCCCTACGAGCAGTACTTC. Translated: CASSSGDRPPYEQYF.

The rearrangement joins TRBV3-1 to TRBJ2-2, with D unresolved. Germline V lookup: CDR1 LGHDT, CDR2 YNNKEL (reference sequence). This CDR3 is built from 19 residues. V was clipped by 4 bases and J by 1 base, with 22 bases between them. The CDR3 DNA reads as TGTGCCAGCAGCCGAGATTGGAGTCCCGATTACGGGAACACCGGGGAGCTGTTTTTT. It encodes CASSRDWSPDYGNTGELFF.

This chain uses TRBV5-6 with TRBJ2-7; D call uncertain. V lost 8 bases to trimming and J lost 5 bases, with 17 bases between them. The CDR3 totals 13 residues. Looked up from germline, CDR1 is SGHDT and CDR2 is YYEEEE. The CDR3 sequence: CASTFFLGNEQYV. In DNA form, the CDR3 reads TGTGCCAGTACCTTTTTCCTTGGGAACGAGCAGTACGTC.

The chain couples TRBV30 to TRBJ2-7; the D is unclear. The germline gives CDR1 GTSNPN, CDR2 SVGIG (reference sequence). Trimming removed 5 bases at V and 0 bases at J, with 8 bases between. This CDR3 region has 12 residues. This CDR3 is CAWSVSSYEQYV. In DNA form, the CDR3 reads TGTGCCTGGTCTGTTTCCTCCTACGAGCAGTACGTC.

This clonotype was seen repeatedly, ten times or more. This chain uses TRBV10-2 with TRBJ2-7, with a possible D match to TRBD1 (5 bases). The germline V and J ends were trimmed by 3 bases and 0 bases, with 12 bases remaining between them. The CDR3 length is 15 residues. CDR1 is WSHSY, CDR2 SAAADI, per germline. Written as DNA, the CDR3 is TGCGCCAGCAGTGAACCAGGGATGAGCTCCTACGAGCAGTACGTC. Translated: CASSEPGMSSYEQYV.

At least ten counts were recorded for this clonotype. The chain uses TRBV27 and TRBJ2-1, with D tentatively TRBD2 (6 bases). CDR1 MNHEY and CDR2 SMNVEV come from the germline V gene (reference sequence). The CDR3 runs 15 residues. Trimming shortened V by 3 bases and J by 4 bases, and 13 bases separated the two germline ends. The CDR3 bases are TGTGCCAGCAGTTTGGGCCGGGCGGGGTACAATGAGCAGTTCTTC. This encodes CASSLGRAGYNEQFF.

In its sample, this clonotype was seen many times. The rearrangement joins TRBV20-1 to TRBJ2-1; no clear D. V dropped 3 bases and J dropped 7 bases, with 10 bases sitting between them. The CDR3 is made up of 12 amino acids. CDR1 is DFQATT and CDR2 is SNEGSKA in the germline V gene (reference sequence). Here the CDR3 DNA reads TGCAGTGCTAGTCATGGCGTAAATGAGCAGTTCTTC. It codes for CSASHGVNEQFF.

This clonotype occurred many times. In nucleotides, the CDR3 is TGTGCCACCAGTGATGCCATTAGGGACAGGGACTACAATGAGCAGTTCTTC. It specifies CATSDAIRDRDYNEQFF. The chain couples TRBV24-1 to TRBJ2-1; 9 bases line up with TRBD1. The junction had 8 bases not matched to a gene; V was cut back by 3 bases and J by 3 bases. This CDR3 has 17 residues. Germline V gene data show CDR1 as KGHDR and CDR2 as SFDVKD.

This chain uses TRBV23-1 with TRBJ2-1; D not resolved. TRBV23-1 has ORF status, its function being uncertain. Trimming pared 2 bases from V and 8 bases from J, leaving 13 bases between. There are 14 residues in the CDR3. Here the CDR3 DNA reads TGCGCCAGCAGTCAAGAGGCAGACGAGCATGAGCAGTTCTTC. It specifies CASSQEADEHEQFF.

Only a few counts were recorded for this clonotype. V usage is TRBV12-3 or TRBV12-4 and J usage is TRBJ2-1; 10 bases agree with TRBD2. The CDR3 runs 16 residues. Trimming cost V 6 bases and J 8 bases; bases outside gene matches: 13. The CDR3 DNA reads TGTGCCAGCAGCTCGTTCCTAGCGGGAGTCTCCCATGAGCAGTTCTTC. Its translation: CASSSFLAGVSHEQFF.

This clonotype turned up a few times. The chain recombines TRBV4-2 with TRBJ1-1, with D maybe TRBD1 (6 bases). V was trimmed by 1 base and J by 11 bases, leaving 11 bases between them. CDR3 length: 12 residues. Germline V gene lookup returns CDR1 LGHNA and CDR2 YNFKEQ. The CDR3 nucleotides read TGTGCCAGCAGCCAAGGAGGGGGGCCGGCTTTCTTT. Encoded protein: CASSQGGGPAFF.

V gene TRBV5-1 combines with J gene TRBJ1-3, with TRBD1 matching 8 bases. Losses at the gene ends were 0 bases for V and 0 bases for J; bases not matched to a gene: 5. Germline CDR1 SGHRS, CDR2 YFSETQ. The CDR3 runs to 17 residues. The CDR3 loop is CASSLAGQGDSGNTIYF. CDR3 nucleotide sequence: TGCGCCAGCAGCTTGGCCGGACAGGGAGACTCTGGAAACACCATATATTTT. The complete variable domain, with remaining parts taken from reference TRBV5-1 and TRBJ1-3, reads KAGVTQTPRYLIKTRGQQVTLSCSPISGHRSVSWYQQTPGQGLQFLFEYFSETQRNKGNFPGRFSGRQFSNSRSEMNVSTLELGDSALYLCASSLAGQGDSGNTIYFGEGSWLTVV.

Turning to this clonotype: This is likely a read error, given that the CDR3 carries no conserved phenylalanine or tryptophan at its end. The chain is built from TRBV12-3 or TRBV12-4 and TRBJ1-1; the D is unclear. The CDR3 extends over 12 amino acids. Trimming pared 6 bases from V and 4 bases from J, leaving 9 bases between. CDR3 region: CASRIDSTEAFS. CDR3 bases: TGTGCCAGCAGGATCGATAGCACTGAAGCTTTCTCT.

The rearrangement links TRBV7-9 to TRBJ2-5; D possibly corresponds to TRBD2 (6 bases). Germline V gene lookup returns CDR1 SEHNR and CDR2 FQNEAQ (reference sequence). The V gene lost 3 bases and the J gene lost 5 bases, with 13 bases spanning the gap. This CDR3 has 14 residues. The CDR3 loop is CASSFPSDKETQYF. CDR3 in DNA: TGTGCCAGCAGCTTCCCTAGCGACAAGGAGACCCAGTACTTC.

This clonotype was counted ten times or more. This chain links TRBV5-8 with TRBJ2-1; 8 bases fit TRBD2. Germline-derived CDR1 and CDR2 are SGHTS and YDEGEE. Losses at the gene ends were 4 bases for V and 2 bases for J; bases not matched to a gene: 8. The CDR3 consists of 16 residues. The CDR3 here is CASSEYSGTTYNEQFF. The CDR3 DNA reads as TGTGCCAGCAGCGAATATAGCGGGACTACCTACAATGAGCAGTTCTTC. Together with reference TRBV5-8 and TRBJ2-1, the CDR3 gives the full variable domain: EAGVTQSPTHLIKTRGQQATLRCSPISGHTSVYWYQQALGLGLQFLLWYDEGEERNRGNFPPRFSGRQFPNYSSELNVNALELEDSALYLCASSEYSGTTYNEQFFGPGTRLTVL.

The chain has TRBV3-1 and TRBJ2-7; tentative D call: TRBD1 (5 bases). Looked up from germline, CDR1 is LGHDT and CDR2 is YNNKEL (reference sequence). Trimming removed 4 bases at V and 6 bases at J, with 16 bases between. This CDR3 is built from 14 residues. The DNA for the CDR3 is TGTGCCAGCAGCCGACAGACCGGCAGGTCCGAGCAGTACTTC. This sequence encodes CASSRQTGRSEQYF.

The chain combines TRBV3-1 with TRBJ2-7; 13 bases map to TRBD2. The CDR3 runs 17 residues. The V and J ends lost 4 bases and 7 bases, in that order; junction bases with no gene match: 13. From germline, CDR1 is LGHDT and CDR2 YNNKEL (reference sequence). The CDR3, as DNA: TGTGCCAGCAGCCCTCGATCACTAGCGGGAGGGTCGAAAGAGCAGTACGTC. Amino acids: CASSPRSLAGGSKEQYV.